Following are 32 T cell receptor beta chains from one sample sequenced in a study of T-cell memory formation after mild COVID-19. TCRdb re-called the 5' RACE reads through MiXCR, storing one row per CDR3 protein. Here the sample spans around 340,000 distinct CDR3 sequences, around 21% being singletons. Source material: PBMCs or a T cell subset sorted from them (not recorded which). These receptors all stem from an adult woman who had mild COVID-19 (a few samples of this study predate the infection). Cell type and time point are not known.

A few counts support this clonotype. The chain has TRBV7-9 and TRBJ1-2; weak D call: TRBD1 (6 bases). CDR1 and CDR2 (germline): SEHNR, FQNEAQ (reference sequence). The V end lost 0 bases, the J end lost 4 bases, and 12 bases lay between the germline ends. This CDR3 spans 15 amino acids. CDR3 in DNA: TGTGCCAGCAGCTTAGCGTCCGGGACACCCTATGGCTACACCTTC. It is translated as CASSLASGTPYGYTF.

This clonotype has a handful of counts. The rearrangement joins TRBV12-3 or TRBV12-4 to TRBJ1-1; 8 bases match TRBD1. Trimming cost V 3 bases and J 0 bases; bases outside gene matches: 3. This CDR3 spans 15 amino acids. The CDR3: CASSFRTGLNTEAFF. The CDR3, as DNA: TGTGCCAGCAGTTTCCGGACAGGGCTGAACACTGAAGCTTTCTTT.

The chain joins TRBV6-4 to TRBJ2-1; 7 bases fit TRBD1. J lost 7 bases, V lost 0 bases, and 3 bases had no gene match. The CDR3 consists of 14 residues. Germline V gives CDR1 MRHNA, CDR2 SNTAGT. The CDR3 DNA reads TGTGCCAGCAGTGACTCAGGGGGCAGGAATGAGCAGTTCTTC. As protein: CASSDSGGRNEQFF.

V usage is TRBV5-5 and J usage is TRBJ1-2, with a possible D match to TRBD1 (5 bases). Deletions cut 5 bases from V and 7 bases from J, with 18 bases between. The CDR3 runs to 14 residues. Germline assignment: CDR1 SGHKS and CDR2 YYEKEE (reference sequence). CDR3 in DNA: TGTGCCAGCAGTTCGGGGCTCCAGGTCGGTGGCTACACCTTC. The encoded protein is CASSSGLQVGGYTF.

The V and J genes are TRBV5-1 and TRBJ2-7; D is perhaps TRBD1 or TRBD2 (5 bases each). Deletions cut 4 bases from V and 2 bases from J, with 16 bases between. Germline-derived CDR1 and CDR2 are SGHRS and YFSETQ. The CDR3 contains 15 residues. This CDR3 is CASSPLWGIAYEQYF. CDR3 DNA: TGCGCCAGCAGCCCGCTGTGGGGGATAGCCTACGAGCAGTACTTC.

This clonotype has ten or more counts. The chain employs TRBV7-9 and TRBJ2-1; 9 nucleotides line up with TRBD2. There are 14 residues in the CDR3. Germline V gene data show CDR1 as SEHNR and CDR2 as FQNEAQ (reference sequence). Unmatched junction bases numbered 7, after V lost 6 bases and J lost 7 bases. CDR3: CASSMGLALNEQFF. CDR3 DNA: TGTGCCAGCAGTATGGGACTAGCTCTAAATGAGCAGTTCTTC.

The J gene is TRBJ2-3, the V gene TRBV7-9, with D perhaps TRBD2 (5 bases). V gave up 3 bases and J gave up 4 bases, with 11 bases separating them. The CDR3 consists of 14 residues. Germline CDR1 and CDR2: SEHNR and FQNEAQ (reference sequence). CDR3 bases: TGTGCCAGCAGCTTTATCTCGGGATCAGATACGCAGTATTTT. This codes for CASSFISGSDTQYF. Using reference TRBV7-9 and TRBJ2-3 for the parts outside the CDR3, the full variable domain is DTGVSQNPRHKITKRGQNVTFRCDPISEHNRLYWYRQTLGQGPEFLTYFQNEAQLEKSRLLSDRFSAERPKGSFSTLEIQRTEQGDSAMYLCASSFISGSDTQYFGPGTRLTVL.

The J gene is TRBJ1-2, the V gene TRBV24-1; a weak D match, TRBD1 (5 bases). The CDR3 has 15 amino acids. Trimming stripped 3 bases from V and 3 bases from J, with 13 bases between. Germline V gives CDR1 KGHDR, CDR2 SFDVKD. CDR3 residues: CATSDVGLTHYGYTF. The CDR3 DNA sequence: TGTGCCACCAGTGATGTGGGACTCACCCACTATGGCTACACCTTC.

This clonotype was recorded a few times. CDR3: CASSLSSRTGTYEQYF. The DNA of the CDR3 is TGCGCCAGCAGCTTGAGTTCAAGGACAGGAACCTACGAGCAGTACTTC. V usage is TRBV5-1 and J usage is TRBJ2-7; 7 positions agree with TRBD1. Germline CDR1 and CDR2: SGHRS and YFSETQ. With V trimmed by 1 base and J by 2 bases, 9 bases remained unmatched. This CDR3 has 16 residues.

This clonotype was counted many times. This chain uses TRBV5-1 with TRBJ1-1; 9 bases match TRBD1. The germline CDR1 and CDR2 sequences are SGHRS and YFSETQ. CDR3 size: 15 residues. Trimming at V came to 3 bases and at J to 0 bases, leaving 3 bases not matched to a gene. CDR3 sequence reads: CASSSWTGVNTEAFF. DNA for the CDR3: TGCGCCAGCAGCTCCTGGACAGGGGTGAACACTGAAGCTTTCTTT.

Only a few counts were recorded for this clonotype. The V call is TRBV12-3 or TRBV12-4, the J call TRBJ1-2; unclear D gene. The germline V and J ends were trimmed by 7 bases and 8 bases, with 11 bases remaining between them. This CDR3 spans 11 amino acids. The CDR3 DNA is TGTGCCAGCACGGGTGGTTTAGGCTACACCTTC. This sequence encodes CASTGGLGYTF.

CDR3 coding DNA: TGTGCCAGCACCGAAGCTTGGTGGATGGCCTACAATGAGCAGTTCTTC. This translates into CASTEAWWMAYNEQFF. The genes are TRBV6-1 and TRBJ2-1; the D is unclear. Germline V gives CDR1 MNHNS, CDR2 SASEGT. The germline V and J ends were trimmed by 7 bases and 2 bases, with 18 bases remaining between them. The CDR3 is made up of 16 amino acids.

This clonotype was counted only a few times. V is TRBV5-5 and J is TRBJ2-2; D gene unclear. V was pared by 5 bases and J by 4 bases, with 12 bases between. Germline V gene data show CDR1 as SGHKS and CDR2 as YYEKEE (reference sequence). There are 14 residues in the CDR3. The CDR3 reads CASRGDLSTGELFF. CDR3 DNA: TGTGCCAGCAGGGGTGACTTGAGCACCGGGGAGCTGTTTTTT.

The DNA for the CDR3 is TGTGCCAGCAGTGAAAGGACAGCTAACTATGGCTACACCTTC. Translated, it gives CASSERTANYGYTF. The V call is TRBV25-1, the J call TRBJ1-2; D perhaps matches TRBD1 (6 bases). The CDR3 is 14 residues long. Trimming took off 2 bases at V and 0 bases at J, with 7 bases between the two ends. Germline loops: CDR1 MGHDK, CDR2 SYGVNS.

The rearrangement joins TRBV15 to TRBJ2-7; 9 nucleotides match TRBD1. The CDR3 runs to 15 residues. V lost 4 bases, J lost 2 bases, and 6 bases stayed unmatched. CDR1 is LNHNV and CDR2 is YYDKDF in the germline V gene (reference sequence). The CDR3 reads CATSTRDRVPYEQYF. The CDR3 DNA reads TGTGCCACCAGCACCCGGGACAGGGTCCCCTACGAGCAGTACTTC.

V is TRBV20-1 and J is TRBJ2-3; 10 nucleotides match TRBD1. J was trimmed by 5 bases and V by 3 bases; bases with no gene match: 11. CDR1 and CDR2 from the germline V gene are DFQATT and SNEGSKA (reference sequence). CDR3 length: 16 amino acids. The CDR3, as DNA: TGCAGTGCTAGGCAAACGGGACAGGGGCGGAAAGATACGCAGTATTTT. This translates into CSARQTGQGRKDTQYF.

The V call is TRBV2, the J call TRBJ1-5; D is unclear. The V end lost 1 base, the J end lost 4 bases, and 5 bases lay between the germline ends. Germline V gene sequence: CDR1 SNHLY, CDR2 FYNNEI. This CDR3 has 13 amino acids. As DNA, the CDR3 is TGTGCCAGCAGTGAAGGTGATAATCAGCCCCAGCATTTT. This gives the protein CASSEGDNQPQHF.

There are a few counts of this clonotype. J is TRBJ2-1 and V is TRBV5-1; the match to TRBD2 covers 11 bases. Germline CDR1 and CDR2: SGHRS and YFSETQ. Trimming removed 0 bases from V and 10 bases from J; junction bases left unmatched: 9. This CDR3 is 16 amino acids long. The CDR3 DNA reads TGCGCCAGCAGCTTGGATGGGTCTAGCGGGGGGCAGGAGCAGTTCTTC. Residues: CASSLDGSSGGQEQFF.

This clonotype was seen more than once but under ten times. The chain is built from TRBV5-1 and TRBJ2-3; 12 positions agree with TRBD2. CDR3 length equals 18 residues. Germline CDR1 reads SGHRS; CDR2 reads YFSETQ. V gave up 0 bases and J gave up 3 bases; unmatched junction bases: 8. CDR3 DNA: TGCGCCAGCAGCTTGGTAGCTAGCGGGGGGGCCGTGACAGATACGCAGTATTTT. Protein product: CASSLVASGGAVTDTQYF.

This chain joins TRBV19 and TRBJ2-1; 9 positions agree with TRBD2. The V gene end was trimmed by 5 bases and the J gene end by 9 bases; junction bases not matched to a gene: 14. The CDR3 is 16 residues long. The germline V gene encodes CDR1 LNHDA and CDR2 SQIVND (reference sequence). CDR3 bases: TGTGCCAGTAGTCCCGCGTTGGCGGGAGGGCGGGGTGAGCAGTTCTTC. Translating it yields CASSPALAGGRGEQFF.

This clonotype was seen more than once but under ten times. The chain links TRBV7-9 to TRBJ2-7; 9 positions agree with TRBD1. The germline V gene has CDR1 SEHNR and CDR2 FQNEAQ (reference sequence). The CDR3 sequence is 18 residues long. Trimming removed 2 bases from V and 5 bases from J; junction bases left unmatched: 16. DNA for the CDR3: TGTGCCAGCAGCTTATCCTCTATCTTCGACAGGGGGAACAACGAGCAGTACTTC. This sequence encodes CASSLSSIFDRGNNEQYF.

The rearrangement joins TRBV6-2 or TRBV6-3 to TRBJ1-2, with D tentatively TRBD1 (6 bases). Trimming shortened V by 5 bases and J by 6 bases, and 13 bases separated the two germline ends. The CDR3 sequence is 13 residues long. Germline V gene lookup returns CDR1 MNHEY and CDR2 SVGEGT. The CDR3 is CASSRAGDHGYTF. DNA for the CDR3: TGTGCCAGCAGTCGCGCAGGGGATCATGGCTACACCTTC.

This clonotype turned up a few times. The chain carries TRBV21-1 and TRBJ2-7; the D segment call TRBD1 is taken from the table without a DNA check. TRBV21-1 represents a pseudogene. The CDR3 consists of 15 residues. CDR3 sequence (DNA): TGTGCCAGCAGCACCGGACAGGGGAATTCCTACGAGCAGTACTTC. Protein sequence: CASSTGQGNSYEQYF.

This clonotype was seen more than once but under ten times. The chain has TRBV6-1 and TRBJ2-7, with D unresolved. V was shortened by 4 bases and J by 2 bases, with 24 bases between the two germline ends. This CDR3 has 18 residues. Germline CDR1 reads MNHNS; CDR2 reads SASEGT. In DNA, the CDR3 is TGTGCCAGCAGTGTAAGCACGATTGGGTTACCGAATCCCTACGAGCAGTACTTC. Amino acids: CASSVSTIGLPNPYEQYF.

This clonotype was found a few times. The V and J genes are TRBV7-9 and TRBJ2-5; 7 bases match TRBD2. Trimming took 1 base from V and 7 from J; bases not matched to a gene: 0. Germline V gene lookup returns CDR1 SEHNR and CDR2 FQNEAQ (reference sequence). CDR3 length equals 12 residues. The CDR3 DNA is TGTGCCAGCAGCTTAGGGGAGGGGACCCAGTACTTC. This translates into CASSLGEGTQYF.

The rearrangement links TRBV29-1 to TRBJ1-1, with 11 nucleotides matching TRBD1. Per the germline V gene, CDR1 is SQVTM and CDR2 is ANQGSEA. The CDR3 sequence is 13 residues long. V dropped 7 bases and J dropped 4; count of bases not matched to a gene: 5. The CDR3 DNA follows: TGCAGCGGGAGGACAGGGGGCGGCACTGAAGCTTTCTTT. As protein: CSGRTGGGTEAFF.

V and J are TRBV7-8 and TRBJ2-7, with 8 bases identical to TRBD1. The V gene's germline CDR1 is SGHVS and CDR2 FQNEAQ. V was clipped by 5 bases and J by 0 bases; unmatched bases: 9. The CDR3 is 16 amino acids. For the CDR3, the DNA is TGTGCCAGCAGCCTCTTCCGGGACAGGTTCTCCTACGAGCAGTACTTC. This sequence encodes CASSLFRDRFSYEQYF.

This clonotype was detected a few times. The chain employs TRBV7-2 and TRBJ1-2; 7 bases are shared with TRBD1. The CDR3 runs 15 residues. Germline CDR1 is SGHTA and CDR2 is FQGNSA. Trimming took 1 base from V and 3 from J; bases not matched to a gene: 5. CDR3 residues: CASSLVPGGYYGYTF. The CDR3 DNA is TGTGCCAGCAGCTTAGTCCCAGGGGGATACTATGGCTACACCTTC.

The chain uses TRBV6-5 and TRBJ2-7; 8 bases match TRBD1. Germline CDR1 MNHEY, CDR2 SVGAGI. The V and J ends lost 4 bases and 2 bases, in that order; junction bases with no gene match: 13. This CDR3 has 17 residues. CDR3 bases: TGTGCCAGCAGTTCATGGACAGGGTTTCTTTCTGCCTACGAGCAGTACTTC. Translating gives CASSSWTGFLSAYEQYF.

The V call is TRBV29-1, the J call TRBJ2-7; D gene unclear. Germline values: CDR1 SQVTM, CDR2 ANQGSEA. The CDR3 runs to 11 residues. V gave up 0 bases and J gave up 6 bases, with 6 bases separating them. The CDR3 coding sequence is TGCAGCGTTGAAGAAACGACCGAGCAGTACTTC. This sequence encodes CSVEETTEQYF.

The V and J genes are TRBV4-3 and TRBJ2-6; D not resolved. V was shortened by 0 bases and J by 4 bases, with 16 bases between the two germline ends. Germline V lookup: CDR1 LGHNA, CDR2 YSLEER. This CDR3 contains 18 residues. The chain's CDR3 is CASSQEPTQTVGANVLTF. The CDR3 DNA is TGCGCCAGCAGCCAAGAGCCCACCCAAACCGTGGGGGCCAACGTCCTGACTTTC.

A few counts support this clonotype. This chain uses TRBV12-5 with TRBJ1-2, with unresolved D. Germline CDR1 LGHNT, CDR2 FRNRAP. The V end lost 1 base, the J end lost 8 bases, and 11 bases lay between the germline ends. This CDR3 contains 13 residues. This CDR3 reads CASGLGLRLGYTF. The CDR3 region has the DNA TGTGCTAGTGGTTTGGGTCTCAGGCTCGGCTACACCTTC.